The 29 T cell receptor beta chains reported below all come from one sample, sequenced in a study of regulatory T cells in long-lasting Graves disease. Time point noted: newly diagnosed GD, antithyroid drugs for less than 3 months. Preparation of the TCR library used RNA extracted from PBMCs. Arm-PCR with iRepertoire HTBI primers amplified the CDR3 regions for these TCR beta libraries. TCRdb re-called the multiplex PCR reads through MiXCR, storing one row per CDR3 protein. Of some 220,000 distinct CDR3 sequences in the sample, approximately 19% were seen once. A further study also used this sample, focusing on T cells in Graves' hyperthyroidism and ophthalmopathy.

This specimen consisted of peripheral blood mononuclear cells (PBMCs), obtained at new diagnosis, from a patient treated with antithyroid drugs. The receptors originated from a woman under 40 with Graves disease.

This clonotype was counted at least ten times. This chain uses TRBV11-2 with TRBJ1-5, with 8 bases identical to TRBD1. Looked up from germline, CDR1 is SGHAT and CDR2 is FQNNGV. V trimming: 3 bases; J trimming: 7 bases; junction bases outside the gene matches: 8. The CDR3 spans 15 residues. The CDR3 loop is CASSFTQGGDQPQHF. DNA of the CDR3: TGTGCCAGCAGCTTCACACAGGGGGGCGACCAGCCCCAGCATTTT.

This clonotype has a count of ten or more. The chain uses TRBV5-1 and TRBJ1-4; no firm D call. CDR1 and CDR2 (germline): SGHRS, YFSETQ. V gave up 1 base and J gave up 0 bases, with 4 bases separating them. CDR3 length equals 14 residues. CDR3 sequence: CASSLQPTNEKLFF. CDR3 DNA: TGCGCCAGCAGCTTGCAACCAACTAATGAAAAACTGTTTTTT. Complete variable domain (other parts from reference TRBV5-1 and TRBJ1-4): KAGVTQTPRYLIKTRGQQVTLSCSPISGHRSVSWYQQTPGQGLQFLFEYFSETQRNKGNFPGRFSGRQFSNSRSEMNVSTLELGDSALYLCASSLQPTNEKLFFGSGTQLSVL.

Ten or more counts support this clonotype. The chain uses TRBV27 and TRBJ2-3, with a tentative D call TRBD2 (6 bases). Trimming took off 8 bases at V and 8 bases at J, with 29 bases between the two ends. Germline V lookup: CDR1 MNHEY, CDR2 SMNVEV (reference sequence). CDR3 size: 17 residues. In DNA form, the CDR3 reads TGTGCCAGCCCTTCGCCCCCGACTAGGGTCGAGGGAGGTACGCAGTATTTT. Translation gives CASPSPPTRVEGGTQYF.

In its sample, this clonotype was seen many times. V is TRBV30 and J is TRBJ1-2; 9 bases line up with TRBD1. Per germline, CDR1 GTSNPN and CDR2 SVGIG (reference sequence). V was pared by 3 bases and J by 6 bases, with 2 bases of the junction left unmatched. The CDR3 runs to 12 residues. The CDR3 sequence is CAWRTGGDGYTF. CDR3 coding DNA: TGTGCCTGGAGGACAGGGGGAGATGGCTACACCTTC.

This clonotype came up many times. This chain uses TRBV7-3 with TRBJ2-5, with D maybe TRBD2 (6 bases). Germline V gives CDR1 SGHTA, CDR2 FQGTGA. This CDR3 is built from 14 residues. V lost 5 bases to trimming and J lost 4 bases, with 14 bases between them. In nucleotides, the CDR3 is TGTGCCAGCAGCCCCGGCAATAGCGGAGAGACCCAGTACTTC. Protein: CASSPGNSGETQYF.

This clonotype showed up many times. The chain joins TRBV3-1 to TRBJ2-1; 9 bases match TRBD1. V lost 6 bases and J lost 3; bases outside the gene matches: 3. Germline values: CDR1 LGHDT, CDR2 YNNKEL (reference sequence). CDR3 length equals 14 residues. The CDR3 spells CASRRTGDYNEQFF. CDR3 DNA sequence: TGTGCCAGCAGACGGACAGGGGACTACAATGAGCAGTTCTTC.

V gene TRBV15 combines with J gene TRBJ2-4, with D perhaps matching TRBD1 (6 bases). The V end lost 0 bases, the J end lost 1 base, and 10 bases lay between the germline ends. The CDR3 runs 16 residues. Germline lookup yields CDR1 LNHNV and CDR2 YYDKDF (reference sequence). The CDR3 protein is CATSRDRQGAKNIQYF. The DNA for the CDR3 is TGTGCCACCAGCAGAGATAGGCAGGGGGCCAAAAACATTCAGTACTTC.

This clonotype was observed at least ten times. The J gene is TRBJ2-1, the V gene TRBV18; D gene ambiguous. CDR1 is KGHSH, CDR2 LQKENI, per germline. Trimming removed 1 base at V and 9 bases at J, with 13 bases between. This CDR3 contains 14 residues. DNA for the CDR3: TGTGCCAGCTCACCACAGACCGGTCGGGCTGAGCAGTTCTTC. Its protein is CASSPQTGRAEQFF. The complete variable domain, with remaining parts taken from reference TRBV18 and TRBJ2-1, reads NAGVMQNPRHLVRRRGQEARLRCSPMKGHSHVYWYRQLPEEGLKFMVYLQKENIIDESGMPKERFSAEFPKEGPSILRIQQVVRGDSAAYFCASSPQTGRAEQFFGPGTRLTVL.

A word on this clonotype: With only one base between it and a far larger clone, this is likely a read error. The chain has TRBV27 and TRBJ2-7; D gene ambiguous. The CDR3 is 20 residues long. Germline-derived CDR1 and CDR2 are MNHEY and SMNVEV (reference sequence). Trimming took 5 bases from V and 3 from J, leaving 32 bases between them. Here the CDR3 reads CASSDSPHSLPGLGVYEQYF. The CDR3 DNA sequence: TGTGCCAGCAGTGATTCGCCGCACTCCCTGCCGGGCCTAGGCGTCTACGAGCAGTACTTC.

This clonotype appeared many times. The chain carries TRBV19 and TRBJ1-2; D remains unclear. Trimming took 6 bases from V and 0 from J, leaving 8 bases between them. Looked up from germline, CDR1 is LNHDA and CDR2 is SQIVND (reference sequence). The CDR3 totals 13 residues. CDR3 loop: CASRTTTNYGYTF. The CDR3 nucleotides read TGTGCCAGTAGGACAACGACTAACTATGGCTACACCTTC.

The chain links TRBV10-3 to TRBJ1-2; possible D gene TRBD1, 5 bases. Germline V gene sequence: CDR1 ENHRY, CDR2 SYGVKD. The CDR3 spans 15 residues. With 3 bases removed from V and 3 bases from J, the gap between germline ends came to 14 bases. In DNA form, the CDR3 reads TGTGCCATCAGTGAAGCTGCAGGGCTCGACTATGGCTACACCTTC. This sequence encodes CAISEAAGLDYGYTF.

The chain uses TRBV19 and TRBJ2-3; 7 nucleotides line up with TRBD1. The germline CDR1 and CDR2 sequences are LNHDA and SQIVND (reference sequence). This CDR3 has 16 amino acids. Trimming removed 6 bases from V and 3 bases from J; junction bases left unmatched: 12. The chain's CDR3 is CASRPRGTRDTDTQYF. The CDR3 region has the DNA TGTGCCAGTAGGCCCAGGGGGACCAGGGATACAGATACGCAGTATTTT.

On this clonotype: A read error likely explains this, since a far larger clone differs by one base. CDR3 nucleotides: TGTGCCAGCAGTTACAGCGGGGGTGGGACTGGAGCTTTCTTT. Translation: CASSYSGGGTGAFF. The chain is built from TRBV6-8 and TRBJ1-1, with D possibly matching TRBD1 (5 bases). CDR1 is MNHGY and CDR2 is SAAAGT in the germline V gene. The CDR3 consists of 14 residues.

This clonotype was recorded many times. The gene calls are TRBV29-1 and TRBJ1-1; TRBD1 might be the D (6 bases). Trimming shortened V by 7 bases and J by 1 base, and 13 bases separated the two germline ends. Germline V lookup: CDR1 SQVTM, CDR2 ANQGSEA. The CDR3 spans 13 residues. CDR3: CSALDSTNTEAFF. The CDR3 coding sequence is TGCAGCGCCCTGGACAGCACGAACACTGAAGCTTTCTTT.

Written as DNA, the CDR3 is TGCAGCGTTGACCCTAAGGGGACAGGGTACGAGCAGTACTTC. It specifies CSVDPKGTGYEQYF. The chain uses TRBV29-1 and TRBJ2-7; 9 nucleotides agree with TRBD1. With 3 bases clipped from V and 4 bases from J, the junction kept 7 bases outside the gene matches. Per the germline V gene, CDR1 is SQVTM and CDR2 is ANQGSEA. CDR3 length equals 14 residues.

The V and J genes are TRBV27 and TRBJ1-5; 10 nucleotides match TRBD1. The trim removed 2 bases at V and 2 bases at J, leaving 3 bases unmatched. Germline V gene data show CDR1 as MNHEY and CDR2 as SMNVEV (reference sequence). CDR3 size: 16 residues. CDR3 region: CASSLPGTGGNQPQHF. In DNA, the CDR3 is TGTGCCAGCAGTTTACCCGGGACAGGGGGCAATCAGCCCCAGCATTTT.

Comments on this clonotype: Given a far larger clone just one base away, this is likely a sequencing read error. The chain combines TRBV9 with TRBJ1-2; D call uncertain. The V gene's germline CDR1 is SGDLS and CDR2 YYNGEE. This CDR3 is 12 amino acids long. V gave up 0 bases and J gave up 4 bases, with 4 bases separating them. CDR3: CASSVGGYGYTF. CDR3 bases: TGTGCCAGCAGCGTAGGGGGCTATGGCTACACCTTC.

The rearrangement joins TRBV4-2 to TRBJ2-2, with D unresolved. V lost 6 bases and J 7 bases, leaving 15 bases between the germline ends. The CDR3 consists of 14 residues. Germline lookup yields CDR1 LGHNA and CDR2 YNFKEQ. Here the CDR3 DNA reads TGTGCCAGCAGGCAGAGAATCCAAGACGGGGAGCTGTTTTTT. Amino acid sequence: CASRQRIQDGELFF.

This clonotype was counted at least ten times. The rearrangement joins TRBV5-8 to TRBJ2-1, with TRBD2 identical over 8 bases. Germline loops: CDR1 SGHTS, CDR2 YDEGEE. V lost 2 bases and J lost 7; bases outside the gene matches: 8. The CDR3 loop spans 15 amino acids. The CDR3 sequence: CASSFRRGAGNEQFF. The DNA of the CDR3 is TGTGCCAGCAGCTTTCGGCGGGGGGCGGGGAATGAGCAGTTCTTC. Full variable domain (outside the CDR3, taken from reference TRBV5-8 and TRBJ2-1): EAGVTQSPTHLIKTRGQQATLRCSPISGHTSVYWYQQALGLGLQFLLWYDEGEERNRGNFPPRFSGRQFPNYSSELNVNALELEDSALYLCASSFRRGAGNEQFFGPGTRLTVL.

This clonotype was counted ten times or more. This rearrangement joins TRBV20-1 to TRBJ1-5, with TRBD1 matching over 9 bases. Germline lookup yields CDR1 DFQATT and CDR2 SNEGSKA (reference sequence). J gave up 4 bases and V 0 bases, and 4 bases lay outside the gene matches. The CDR3 covers 15 residues. CDR3 in amino acids: CSARESGTGNQPQHF. The CDR3 bases are TGCAGTGCTAGAGAGTCCGGGACAGGGAATCAGCCCCAGCATTTT.

This clonotype occurred many times. The chain recombines TRBV28 with TRBJ1-1, with TRBD1 matching over 8 bases. The V gene end was trimmed by 5 bases and the J gene end by 4 bases; junction bases not matched to a gene: 12. The CDR3 covers 16 residues. CDR1 and CDR2 from the germline V gene are MDHEN and SYDVKM. This CDR3 reads CASSPFFRGLSTEAFF. The CDR3 DNA is TGTGCCAGCAGTCCCTTCTTCAGGGGGCTCAGCACTGAAGCTTTCTTT.

This chain joins TRBV12-3 or TRBV12-4 and TRBJ2-3, with D hard to call. The V end was cut by 1 base, the J end by 4 bases, with 9 bases between. The CDR3 consists of 14 residues. CDR3 region: CASSLGQDPDTQYF. Written as DNA, the CDR3 is TGTGCCAGCAGTTTAGGCCAAGACCCAGATACGCAGTATTTT.

This clonotype has ten or more counts. The chain joins TRBV5-6 to TRBJ2-5; 9 bases map to TRBD2. The CDR3 loop spans 14 amino acids. The ends lost 2 bases at V and 5 bases at J; junction bases unmatched: 4. Germline CDR1 and CDR2: SGHDT and YYEEEE. The CDR3, as DNA: TGTGCCAGCAGCTTTAGCGGGAGCGGGGAGACCCAGTACTTC. This sequence encodes CASSFSGSGETQYF. Using reference TRBV5-6 and TRBJ2-5 for the parts outside the CDR3, the full variable domain is DAGVTQSPTHLIKTRGQQVTLRCSPKSGHDTVSWYQQALGQGPQFIFQYYEEEERQRGNFPDRFSGHQFPNYSSELNVNALLLGDSALYLCASSFSGSGETQYFGPGTRLLVL.

At least ten counts were recorded for this clonotype. V and J are TRBV2 and TRBJ1-5; D unresolved. CDR1 SNHLY and CDR2 FYNNEI come from the germline V gene. Trimming removed 3 bases from V and 3 bases from J, with 9 bases in between. This CDR3 comprises 14 residues. CDR3 region: CASSDSRYNQPQHF. The CDR3 DNA sequence: TGTGCCAGCAGTGATTCACGATACAATCAGCCCCAGCATTTT.

This clonotype was seen ten or more times. The gene calls are TRBV3-1 and TRBJ2-7, with TRBD2 matching over 11 bases. The CDR3 is made up of 19 amino acids. With 1 base clipped from V and 3 bases from J, the junction kept 14 bases outside the gene matches. Germline assignment: CDR1 LGHDT and CDR2 YNNKEL (reference sequence). The CDR3, as DNA: TGTGCCAGCAGCCAAGTAATGGGTAGCGGGGGGGCGAAGGGCTACGAGCAGTACTTC. As protein: CASSQVMGSGGAKGYEQYF.

The J gene is TRBJ2-3, the V gene TRBV12-3 or TRBV12-4; 14 bases map to TRBD2. J gave up 4 bases and V 6 bases, and 3 bases lay outside the gene matches. This CDR3 region has 15 residues. The CDR3 nucleotides read TGTGCCAGCAGACCGACTAGCGGGGGGGCAGATACGCAGTATTTT. It specifies CASRPTSGGADTQYF.

This clonotype was observed at least ten times. The chain links TRBV20-1 to TRBJ2-3; TRBD1 is a possible D gene (6 bases). Germline V CDR1 and CDR2: DFQATT, SNEGSKA (reference sequence). The CDR3 spans 12 residues. Trimming took 8 bases from V and 2 from J, leaving 11 bases between them. Here the CDR3 DNA reads TGCAGTTCCAGACAGGACACAGATACGCAGTATTTT. Translated: CSSRQDTDTQYF.

This clonotype was detected many times. This sequence joins TRBV19 and TRBJ2-3; D not resolved. V gave up 4 bases and J gave up 2 bases, with 13 bases separating them. Germline CDR1 is LNHDA and CDR2 is SQIVND (reference sequence). There are 15 residues in the CDR3. CDR3 sequence: CASSRARGATDTQYF. CDR3 sequence (DNA): TGTGCCAGTAGTAGGGCCCGAGGAGCCACAGATACGCAGTATTTT.

The rearrangement uses TRBV28 and TRBJ2-5; 9 bases line up with TRBD2. V dropped 8 bases and J dropped 4; count of bases not matched to a gene: 8. CDR3 length equals 14 residues. The germline CDR1 and CDR2 sequences are MDHEN and SYDVKM. As DNA, the CDR3 is TGTGCCAGCGGGATTAGCGGGAGTGCAGAGACCCAGTACTTC. Translated: CASGISGSAETQYF. The full variable domain, in which reference TRBV28 and TRBJ2-5 provide the parts outside the CDR3, is DVKVTQSSRYLVKRTGEKVFLECVQDMDHENMFWYRQDPGLGLRLIYFSYDVKMKEKGDIPEGYSVSREKKERFSLILESASTNQTSMYLCASGISGSAETQYFGPGTRLLVL.